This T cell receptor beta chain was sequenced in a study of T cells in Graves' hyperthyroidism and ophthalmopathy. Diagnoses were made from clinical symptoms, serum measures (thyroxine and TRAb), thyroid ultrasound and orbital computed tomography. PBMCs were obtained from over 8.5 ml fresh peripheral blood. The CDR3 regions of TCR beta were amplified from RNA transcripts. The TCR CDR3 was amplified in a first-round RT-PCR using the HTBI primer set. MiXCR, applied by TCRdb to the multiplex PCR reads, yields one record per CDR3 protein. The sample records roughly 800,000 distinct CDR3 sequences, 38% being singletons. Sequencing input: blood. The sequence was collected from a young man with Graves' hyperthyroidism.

CDR3 residues: CASSLGDSWYQETQYF. The CDR3 nucleotides read TGTGCCAGCAGCTTAGGCGACTCATGGTACCAAGAGACCCAGTACTTC. V usage is TRBV13 and J usage is TRBJ2-5; D is uncertain. CDR1 is PRHDT and CDR2 is FYEKMQ in the germline V gene (reference sequence). V lost 0 bases, J lost 0 bases, and 11 bases lay in between. The CDR3 length is 16 residues.